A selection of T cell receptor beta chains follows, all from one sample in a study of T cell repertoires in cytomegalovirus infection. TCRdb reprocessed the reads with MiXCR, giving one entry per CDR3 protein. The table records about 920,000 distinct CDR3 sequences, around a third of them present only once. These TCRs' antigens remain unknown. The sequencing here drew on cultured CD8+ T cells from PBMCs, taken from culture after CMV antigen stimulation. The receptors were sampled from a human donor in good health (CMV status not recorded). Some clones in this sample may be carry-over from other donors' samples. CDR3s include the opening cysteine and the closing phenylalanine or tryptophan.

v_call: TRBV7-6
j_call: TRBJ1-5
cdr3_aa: CASSLGADGYQPQHF

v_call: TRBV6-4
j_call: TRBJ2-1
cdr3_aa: CASSSPRGNEQFF

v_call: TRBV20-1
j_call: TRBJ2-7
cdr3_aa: CSAREASSYEQYF

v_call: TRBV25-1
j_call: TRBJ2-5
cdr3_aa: CASSEYSRSGTGALQETQYF

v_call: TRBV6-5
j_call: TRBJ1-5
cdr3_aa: CASSYAGPGGNQPQHF

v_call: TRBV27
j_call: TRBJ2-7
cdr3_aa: CASSPGLYEQYF

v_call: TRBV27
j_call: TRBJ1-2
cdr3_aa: CASGSDRGLDGYTF

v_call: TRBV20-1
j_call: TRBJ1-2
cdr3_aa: CSARTTRGYGYTF

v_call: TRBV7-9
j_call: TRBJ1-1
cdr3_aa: CASSFRWTEAFF

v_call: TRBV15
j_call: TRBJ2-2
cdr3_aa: CATSRGAGFNGELFF

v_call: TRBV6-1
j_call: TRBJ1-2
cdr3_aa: CASRSGDGYGYTF

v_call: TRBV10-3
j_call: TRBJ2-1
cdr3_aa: CAISERWRGGDNEQFF

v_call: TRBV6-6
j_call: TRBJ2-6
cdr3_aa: CASSYLADPSGANVLTF

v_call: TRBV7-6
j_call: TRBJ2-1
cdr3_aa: CASSLVRTSREQFF

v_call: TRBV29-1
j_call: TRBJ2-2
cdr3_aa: CSVEGRGTDFLGGTGELFF

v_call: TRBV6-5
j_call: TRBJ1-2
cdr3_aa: CASSYSMDAVGYGYTF

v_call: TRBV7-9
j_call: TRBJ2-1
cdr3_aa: CASRGQAYYNEQFF

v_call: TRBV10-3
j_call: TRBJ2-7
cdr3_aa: CAIRQTSGVSYEQYF

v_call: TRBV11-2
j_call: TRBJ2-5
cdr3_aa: CASSLGMAAQETQYF

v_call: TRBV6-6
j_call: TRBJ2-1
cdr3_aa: CATRLGYNEQFF

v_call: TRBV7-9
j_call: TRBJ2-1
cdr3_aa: CASSFDPNNEQFF

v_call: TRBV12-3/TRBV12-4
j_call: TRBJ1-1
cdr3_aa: CASSLNNVNTEAFF

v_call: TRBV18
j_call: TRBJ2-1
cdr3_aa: CASSPPSIRIDEQFF

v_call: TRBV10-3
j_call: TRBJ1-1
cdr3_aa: CAISESGDTEAFF

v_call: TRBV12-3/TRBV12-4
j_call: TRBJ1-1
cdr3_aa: CASTPRGAVGAFF

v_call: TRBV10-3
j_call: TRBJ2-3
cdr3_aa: CAVTPAGEDTQYF

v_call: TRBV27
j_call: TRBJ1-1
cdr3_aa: CASSPRDSLPEAFF

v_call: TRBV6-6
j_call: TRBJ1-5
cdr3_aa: CASSYSILGTGDQPQHF

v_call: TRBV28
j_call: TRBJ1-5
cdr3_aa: CASSQGEGNQPQHF

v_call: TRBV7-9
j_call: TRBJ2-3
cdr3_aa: CASLGFQGGTDTQYF

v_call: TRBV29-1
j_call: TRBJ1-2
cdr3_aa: CSVFSGSGYGYTF

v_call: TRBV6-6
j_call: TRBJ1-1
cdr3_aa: CASSIGQAGEAFF

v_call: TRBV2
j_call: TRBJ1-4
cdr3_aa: CASRTRPRGTNEKLFF

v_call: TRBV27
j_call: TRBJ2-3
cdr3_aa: CASSLIPTDTQYF

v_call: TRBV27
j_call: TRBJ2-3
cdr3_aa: CASSFRQGKADTQYF

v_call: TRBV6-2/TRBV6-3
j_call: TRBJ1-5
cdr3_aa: CASRSAGDQPQHF

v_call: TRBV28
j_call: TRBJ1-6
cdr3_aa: CASRGTGDVGRNSPLHF

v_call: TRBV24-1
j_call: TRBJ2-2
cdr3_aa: CATSDSKTSGGEGTGELFF

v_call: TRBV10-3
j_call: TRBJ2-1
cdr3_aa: CAISESQRGQGEQFF

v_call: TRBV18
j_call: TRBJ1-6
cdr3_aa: CASSPPTGSLDSPLHF

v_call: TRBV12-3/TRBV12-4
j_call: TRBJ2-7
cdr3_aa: CASTGTVYEQYF

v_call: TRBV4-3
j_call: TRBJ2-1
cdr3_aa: CASRPGTGVRNEQFF

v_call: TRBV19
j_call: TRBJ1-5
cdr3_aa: CASNEGPGSNQPQHF

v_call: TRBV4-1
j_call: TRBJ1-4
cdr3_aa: CASSRGASNEKLFF

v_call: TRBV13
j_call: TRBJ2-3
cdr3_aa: CASSLQTGEPADTQYF

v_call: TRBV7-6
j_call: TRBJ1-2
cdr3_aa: CASGGGGQGYTF

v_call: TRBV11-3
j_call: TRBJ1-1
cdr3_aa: CASSKLDTGDTEAFF

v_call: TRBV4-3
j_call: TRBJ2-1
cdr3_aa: CASGQERGGGFYNEQFF

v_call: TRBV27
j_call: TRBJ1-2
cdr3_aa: CASRPGGSYYGYTF

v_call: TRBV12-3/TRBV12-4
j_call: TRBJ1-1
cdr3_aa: CASSLGRLDITEAFF

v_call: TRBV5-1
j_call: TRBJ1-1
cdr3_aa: CASSFLGKGVMNTEAFF

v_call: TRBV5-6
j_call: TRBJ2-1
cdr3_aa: CASTVEGTETYNEQFF

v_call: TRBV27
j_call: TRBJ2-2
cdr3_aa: CASSYSWTGVNTGELFF

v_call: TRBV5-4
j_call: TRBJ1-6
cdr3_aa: CASSPGQGVNSPLHF

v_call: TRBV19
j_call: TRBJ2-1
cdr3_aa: CASSWSYNEQFF